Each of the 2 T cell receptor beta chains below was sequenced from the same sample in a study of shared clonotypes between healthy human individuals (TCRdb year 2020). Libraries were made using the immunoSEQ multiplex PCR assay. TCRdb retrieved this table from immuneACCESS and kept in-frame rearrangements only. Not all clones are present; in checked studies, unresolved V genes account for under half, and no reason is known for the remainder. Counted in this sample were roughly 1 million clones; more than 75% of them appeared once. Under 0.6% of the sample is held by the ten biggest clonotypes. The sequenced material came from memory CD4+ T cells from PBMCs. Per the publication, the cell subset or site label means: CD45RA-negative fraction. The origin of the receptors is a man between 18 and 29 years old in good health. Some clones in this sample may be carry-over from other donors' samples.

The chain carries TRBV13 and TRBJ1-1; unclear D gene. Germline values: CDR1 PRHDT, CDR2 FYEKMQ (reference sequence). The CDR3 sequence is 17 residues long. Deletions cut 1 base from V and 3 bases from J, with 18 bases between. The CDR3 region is CASSLDGRTFGDTEAFF. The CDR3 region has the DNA TGTGCCAGCAGCTTAGACGGTCGTACGTTCGGGGACACTGAAGCTTTCTTT.

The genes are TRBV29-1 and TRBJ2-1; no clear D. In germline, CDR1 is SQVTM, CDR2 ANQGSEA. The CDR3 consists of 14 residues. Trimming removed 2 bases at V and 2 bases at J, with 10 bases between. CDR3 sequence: CSVEKFRPYNEQFF. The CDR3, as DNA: TGCAGCGTTGAAAAATTCCGTCCCTACAATGAGCAGTTCTTC.